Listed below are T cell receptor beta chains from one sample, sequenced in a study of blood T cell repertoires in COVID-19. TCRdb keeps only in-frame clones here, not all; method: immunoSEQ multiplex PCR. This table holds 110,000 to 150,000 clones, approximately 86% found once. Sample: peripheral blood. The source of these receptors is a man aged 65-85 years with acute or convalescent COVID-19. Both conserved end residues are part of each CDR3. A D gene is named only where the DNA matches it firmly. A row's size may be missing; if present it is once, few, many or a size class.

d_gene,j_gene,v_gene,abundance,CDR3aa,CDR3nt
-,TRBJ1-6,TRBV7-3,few,CASSLMAGVDSPLHF,TGTGCCAGCAGCTTAATGGCAGGGGTAGATTCACCCCTCCACTTT
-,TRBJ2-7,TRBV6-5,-,CASSYKTSGDYEQYF,TGTGCCAGCAGTTACAAAACCTCGGGAGACTACGAGCAGTACTTC
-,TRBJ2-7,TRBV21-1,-,CASFSPSVPDLEQYF,TGTGCCAGCTTTTCCCCTAGTGTCCCCGACTTGGAGCAGTACTTC
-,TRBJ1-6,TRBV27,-,CASSLGPTRGYNSPLHF,TGTGCCAGCAGTTTAGGCCCCACCAGGGGTTATAATTCACCCCTCCACTTT
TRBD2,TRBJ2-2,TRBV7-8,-,CASSYVTSGRTNTGELFF,TGTGCCAGCAGCTATGTGACTAGCGGGAGGACGAACACCGGGGAGCTGTTTTTT
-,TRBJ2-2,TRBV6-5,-,CASMVGPNLGELFF,TGTGCCAGCATGGTTGGTCCAAACCTAGGGGAGCTGTTTTTT
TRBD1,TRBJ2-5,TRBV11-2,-,CASSDGQGIETQYF,TGTGCCAGCAGCGACGGACAGGGTATCGAGACCCAGTACTTC
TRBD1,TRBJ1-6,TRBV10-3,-,CAIGEGADSPLHF,TGTGCCATCGGTGAGGGGGCTGATTCACCCCTCCACTTT
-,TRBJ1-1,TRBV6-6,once,CASSLVLGTGTTEAFF,TGTGCCAGCTCTCTTGTCCTGGGAACAGGGACCACTGAAGCTTTCTTT
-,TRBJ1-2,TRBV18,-,CASSPIQGDKGYTF,TGTGCCAGCTCACCAATACAGGGTGACAAAGGCTACACCTTC
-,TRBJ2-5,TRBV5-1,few,CASSLVLFETQYF,TGCGCCAGCAGCTTGGTTCTATTCGAGACCCAGTACTTC
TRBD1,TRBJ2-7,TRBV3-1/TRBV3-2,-,CASSRQTGSDEQYF,TGTGCCAGCAGCCGCCAGACAGGGAGTGACGAGCAGTACTTC
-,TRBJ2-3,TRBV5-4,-,CASSSFGTDTQYF,TGTGCCAGCAGCTCTTTCGGGACAGATACGCAGTATTTT
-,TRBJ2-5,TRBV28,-,CASSRETQYF,TGTGCCAGCAGTCGAGAGACCCAGTACTTC
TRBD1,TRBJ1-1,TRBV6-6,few,CASSYGTGNTEAFF,TGTGCCAGCAGTTATGGGACAGGGAACACTGAAGCTTTCTTT
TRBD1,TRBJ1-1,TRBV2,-,CASSERGQGNTEAFF,TGTGCCAGCAGCGAAAGGGGACAGGGAAACACTGAAGCTTTCTTT
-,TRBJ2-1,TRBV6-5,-,CASSPDYFSYNEQFF,TGTGCCAGCAGTCCGGACTATTTCTCCTACAATGAGCAGTTCTTC
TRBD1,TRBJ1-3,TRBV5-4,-,CASSLGQGRGNTIYF,TGTGCCAGCAGCTTGGGACAGGGGAGAGGAAACACCATATATTTT
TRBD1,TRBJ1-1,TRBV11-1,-,CASSSGQGYNTEAFF,TGTGCCAGCAGCTCGGGACAGGGCTATAACACTGAAGCTTTCTTT
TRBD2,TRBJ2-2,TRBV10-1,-,CASSELPRTSNTGELFF,TGCGCCAGCAGTGAGTTGCCCCGGACTAGCAACACCGGGGAGCTGTTTTTT
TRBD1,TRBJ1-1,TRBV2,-,CASEIQGDTEAFF,TGTGCCAGCGAAATCCAGGGGGACACTGAAGCTTTCTTT
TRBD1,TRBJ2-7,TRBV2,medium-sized,CASSAGTASYEQYF,TGTGCCAGCAGCGCCGGGACAGCATCCTACGAGCAGTACTTC
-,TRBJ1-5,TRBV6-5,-,CASSYSSSSNQPQHF,TGTGCCAGCAGTTACAGTAGCAGCAGTAATCAGCCCCAGCATTTT
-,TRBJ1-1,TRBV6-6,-,CASSYSQGNTEAFF,TGTGCCAGCAGTTACTCGCAGGGGAACACTGAAGCTTTCTTT
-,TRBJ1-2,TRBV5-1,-,CASSFMSGDTGYTF,TGCGCCAGCAGCTTCATGTCGGGGGATACTGGCTACACCTTC
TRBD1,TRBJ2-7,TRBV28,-,CASSFTLAGQGFHEQYF,TGTGCCAGCAGTTTCACTCTCGCGGGACAGGGGTTTCACGAGCAGTACTTC
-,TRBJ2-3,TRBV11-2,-,CASSLADSSSIGMTQYF,TGTGCCAGCAGCTTAGCGGACAGTTCCTCCATCGGGATGACGCAGTATTTT
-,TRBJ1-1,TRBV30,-,CAWSSRRGFNTEAFF,TGTGCCTGGAGCTCCCGCAGGGGATTTAACACTGAAGCTTTCTTT
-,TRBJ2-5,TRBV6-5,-,CASSLGAGETQYF,TGTGCCAGCAGCCTAGGGGCCGGCGAGACCCAGTACTTC
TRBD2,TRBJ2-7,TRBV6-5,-,CASNLGLAGDVEQYF,TGTGCCAGCAACCTCGGACTAGCGGGAGACGTCGAGCAGTACTTC
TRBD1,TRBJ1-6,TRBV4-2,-,CASSQDRQGGNSPLHF,TGTGCCAGCAGCCAAGATCGACAGGGGGGAAATTCACCCCTCCACTTT
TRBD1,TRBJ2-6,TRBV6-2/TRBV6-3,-,CASSYMGTGALSGANVLTF,TGTGCCAGCAGTTATATGGGGACAGGGGCTCTCTCTGGGGCCAACGTCCTGACTTTC
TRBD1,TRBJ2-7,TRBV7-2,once,CASSLGQGREQYF,TGTGCCAGCAGCCTGGGACAGGGTCGCGAGCAGTACTTC
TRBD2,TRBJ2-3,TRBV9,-,CASSAFDSGSADTQYF,TGTGCCAGCAGCGCCTTCGATAGCGGGAGTGCAGATACGCAGTATTTT
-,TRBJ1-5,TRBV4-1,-,CASSREVGSNSNQPQHF,TGCGCCAGCAGCCGTGAAGTGGGCTCAAACAGCAATCAGCCCCAGCATTTT
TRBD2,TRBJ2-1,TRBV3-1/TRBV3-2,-,CASSQGLAGGYNEQFF,TGTGCCAGCAGCCAAGGTCTAGCGGGGGGATACAATGAGCAGTTCTTC
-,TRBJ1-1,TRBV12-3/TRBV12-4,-,CASSPSTEAFF,TGTGCCAGCAGTCCTTCCACTGAAGCTTTCTTT
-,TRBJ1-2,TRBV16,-,CASSQYLRGYTF,TGTGCCAGCAGCCAATACTTACGTGGCTACACCTTC
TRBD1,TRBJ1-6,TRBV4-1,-,CASSRGQGALGSPLHF,TGCGCCAGCAGTAGGGGACAGGGGGCCTTAGGGTCACCCCTCCACTTT
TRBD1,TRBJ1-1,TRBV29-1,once,CSVALQGPQAFF,TGCAGCGTTGCGCTACAGGGGCCCCAAGCTTTCTTT
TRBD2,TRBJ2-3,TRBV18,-,CASSPPLAGGDSTDTQYF,TGTGCCAGCTCACCACCACTAGCGGGGGGCGATAGCACAGATACGCAGTATTTT
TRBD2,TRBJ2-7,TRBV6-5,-,CASSYTSGSPFYEQYF,TGTGCCAGCAGTTATACTAGCGGGAGCCCTTTCTACGAGCAGTACTTC
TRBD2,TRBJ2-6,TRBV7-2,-,CASSSDWIAGAGANVLTF,TGTGCCAGCAGCTCAGATTGGATAGCGGGAGCCGGGGCCAACGTCCTGACTTTC
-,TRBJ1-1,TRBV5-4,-,CASSLQGEGRIFF,TGTGCCAGCAGCTTACAGGGCGAGGGGAGAATCTTCTTT
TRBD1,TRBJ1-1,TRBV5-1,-,CASSPQGADTEAFF,TGCGCCAGCAGCCCACAGGGGGCCGACACTGAAGCTTTCTTT
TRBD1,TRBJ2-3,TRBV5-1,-,CASSKSPQGATDTQYF,TGCGCCAGCAGCAAGAGCCCTCAGGGGGCAACAGATACGCAGTATTTT
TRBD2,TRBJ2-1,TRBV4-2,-,CASSQDGGGSSYNEQFF,TGTGCCAGCAGCCAAGACGGCGGGGGGAGCTCCTACAATGAGCAGTTCTTC
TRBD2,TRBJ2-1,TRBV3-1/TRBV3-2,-,CASSPGLAVPAKEQFF,TGTGCCAGCAGCCCGGGACTAGCGGTACCGGCCAAAGAGCAGTTCTTC
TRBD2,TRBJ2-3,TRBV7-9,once,CASSLSTSGTDTQYF,TGTGCCAGCAGCTTATCAACTAGCGGCACAGATACGCAGTATTTT